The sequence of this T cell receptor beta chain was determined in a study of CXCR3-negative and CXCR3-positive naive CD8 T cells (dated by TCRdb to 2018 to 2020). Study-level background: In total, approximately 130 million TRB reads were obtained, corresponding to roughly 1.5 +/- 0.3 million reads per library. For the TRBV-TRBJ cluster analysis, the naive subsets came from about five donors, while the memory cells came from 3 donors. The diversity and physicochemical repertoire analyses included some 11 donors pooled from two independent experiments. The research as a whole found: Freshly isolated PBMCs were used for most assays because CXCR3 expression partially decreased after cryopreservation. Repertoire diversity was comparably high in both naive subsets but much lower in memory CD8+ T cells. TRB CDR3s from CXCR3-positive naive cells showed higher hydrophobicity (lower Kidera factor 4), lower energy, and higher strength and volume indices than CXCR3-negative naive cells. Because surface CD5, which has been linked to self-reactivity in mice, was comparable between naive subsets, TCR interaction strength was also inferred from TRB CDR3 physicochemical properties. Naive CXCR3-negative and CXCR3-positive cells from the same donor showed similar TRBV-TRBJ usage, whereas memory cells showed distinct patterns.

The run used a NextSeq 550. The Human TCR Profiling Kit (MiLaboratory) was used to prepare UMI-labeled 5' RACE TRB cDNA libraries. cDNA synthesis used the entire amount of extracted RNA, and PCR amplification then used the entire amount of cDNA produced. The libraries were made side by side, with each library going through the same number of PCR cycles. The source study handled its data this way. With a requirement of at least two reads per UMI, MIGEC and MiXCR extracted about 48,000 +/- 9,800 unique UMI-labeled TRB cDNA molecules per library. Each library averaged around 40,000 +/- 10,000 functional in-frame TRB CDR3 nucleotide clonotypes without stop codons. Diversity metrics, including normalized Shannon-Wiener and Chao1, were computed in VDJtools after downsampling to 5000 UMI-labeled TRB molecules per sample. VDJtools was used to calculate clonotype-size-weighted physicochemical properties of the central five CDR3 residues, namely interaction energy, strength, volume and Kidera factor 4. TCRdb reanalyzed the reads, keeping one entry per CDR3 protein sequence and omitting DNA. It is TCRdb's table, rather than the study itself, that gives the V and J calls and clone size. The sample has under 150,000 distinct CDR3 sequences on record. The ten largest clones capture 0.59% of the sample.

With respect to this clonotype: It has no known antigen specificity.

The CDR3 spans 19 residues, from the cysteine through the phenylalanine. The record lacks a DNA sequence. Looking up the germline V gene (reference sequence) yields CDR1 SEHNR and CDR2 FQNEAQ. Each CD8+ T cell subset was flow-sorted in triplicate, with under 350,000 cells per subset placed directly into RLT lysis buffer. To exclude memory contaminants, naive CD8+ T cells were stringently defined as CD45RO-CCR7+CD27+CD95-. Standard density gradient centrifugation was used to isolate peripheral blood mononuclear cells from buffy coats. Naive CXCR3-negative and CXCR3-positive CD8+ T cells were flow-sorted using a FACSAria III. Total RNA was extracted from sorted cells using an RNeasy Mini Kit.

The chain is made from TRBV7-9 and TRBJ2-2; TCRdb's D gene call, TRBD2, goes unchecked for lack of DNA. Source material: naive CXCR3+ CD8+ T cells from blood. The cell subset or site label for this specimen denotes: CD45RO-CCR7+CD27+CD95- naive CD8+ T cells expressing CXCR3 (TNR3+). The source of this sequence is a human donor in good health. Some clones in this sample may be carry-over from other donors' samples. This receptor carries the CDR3 CASSSTSGGSPYNTGELFF.